This TCR beta chain was sequenced in a study of shared clonotypes between healthy human individuals. The study, taken as a whole, reports: About 5% was the fraction of naive CD4 clonotypes found shared across a handful of donors.

A note on this clone: Its cognate antigen is unknown.

Genomic DNA belonging to each subset was distributed in equal measure over several immunoSEQ plates. The data were produced by immunoSEQ multiplex PCR, yet TCRdb's version contains in-frame clones alone and is incomplete. Of under 2,500,000 clones detected, about 94% appear once; the ten largest clones hold around 0.13%. CDR1 and CDR2 (germline): SGHRS, YFSETQ. The CDR3 totals 14 residues. Losses at the gene ends were 4 bases for V and 3 bases for J; bases not matched to a gene: 3. This receptor was taken from a man younger than 30 in good health. The chain employs TRBV5-1 and TRBJ2-5; 10 bases fit TRBD1. Sequenced sample: naive CD4+ T cells sorted from blood. Sample subset: CD45RA+ positively selected. In nucleotides, the CDR3 is TGCGCCAGCAGCCATGGGACAGGGGAAGAGACCCAGTACTTC. It specifies CASSHGTGEETQYF. The variable domain in full, with the rest retrieved from reference TRBV5-1 and TRBJ2-5, is KAGVTQTPRYLIKTRGQQVTLSCSPISGHRSVSWYQQTPGQGLQFLFEYFSETQRNKGNFPGRFSGRQFSNSRSEMNVSTLELGDSALYLCASSHGTGEETQYFGPGTRLLVL.